Shown below are 32 T cell receptor beta chains from a single sample sequenced in a study of shared clonotypes between healthy human individuals. TCRdb's table, derived via immunoSEQ multiplex PCR, lists solely in-frame clones and lacks some. The sample contains hundreds of thousands of clones, under 95% of which appear only once. Naive CD8 cells, CD45RO-negative and positively selected for CCR7, excluded terminally differentiated effector memory CD45RA+ cells. The specimen was naive CD8+ T cells sorted from blood. The receptors originated from a man aged 25 to 40 in good health.

V usage is TRBV2 and J usage is TRBJ2-5; 9 nucleotides agree with TRBD1. V shed 6 bases and J 5 bases; nucleotides not matched to a gene: 10. Germline CDR1 and CDR2: SNHLY and FYNNEI. The CDR3 length is 15 residues. The CDR3 protein is CASSPGGTGRETQYF. CDR3 DNA: TGTGCCAGCAGCCCGGGCGGGACAGGGCGGGAGACCCAGTACTTC.

The V and J genes are TRBV4-3 and TRBJ1-4; D unclear. The CDR3 consists of 15 residues. Trimming pared 4 bases from V and 4 bases from J, leaving 13 bases between. Germline-derived CDR1 and CDR2 are LGHNA and YSLEER. The CDR3: CASSPVWNGNEKLFF. In DNA, the CDR3 is TGCGCCAGCAGCCCAGTTTGGAACGGTAATGAAAAACTGTTTTTT.

Of note for this clone: This sample also contains other DNA sequences that code for the same CDR3. The chain joins TRBV25-1 to TRBJ1-1, with 7 bases fitting TRBD1. This CDR3 region has 15 residues. Trimming removed 2 bases from V and 3 bases from J; junction bases left unmatched: 6. The germline CDR1 and CDR2 sequences are MGHDK and SYGVNS. The CDR3 DNA reads as TGTGCCAGCAGTGAAGGAGGCAGGGGGGACACTGAAGCTTTCTTT. Amino acids: CASSEGGRGDTEAFF.

The rearrangement links TRBV10-1 to TRBJ2-7; TRBD1 agrees at 9 bases. J lost 3 bases, V lost 0 bases, and 3 bases had no gene match. The CDR3 runs to 15 residues. CDR1 WNHNN and CDR2 SYGVQD come from the germline V gene (reference sequence). The chain's CDR3 is CASSESGTGSYEQYF. The CDR3 nucleotides are TGCGCCAGCAGTGAGTCCGGGACAGGGAGCTACGAGCAGTACTTC.

The chain combines TRBV27 with TRBJ1-2; TRBD1 agrees at 7 bases. From germline, CDR1 is MNHEY and CDR2 SMNVEV (reference sequence). The CDR3 consists of 15 residues. V shed 2 bases and J 2 bases; nucleotides not matched to a gene: 5. This CDR3 is CASSLGTGANYGYTF. The CDR3 region has the DNA TGTGCCAGCAGTTTAGGAACAGGGGCGAACTATGGCTACACCTTC.

The rearrangement uses TRBV4-1 and TRBJ1-5, with a tentative D call TRBD1 (6 bases). This CDR3 has 15 amino acids. Trimming took 1 base from V and 0 from J, leaving 7 bases between them. Looked up from germline, CDR1 is MGHRA and CDR2 is YSYEKL. The CDR3 sequence: CASSQGGGSNQPQHF. In DNA form, the CDR3 reads TGCGCCAGCAGCCAAGGAGGGGGTAGCAATCAGCCCCAGCATTTT.

The chain is built from TRBV11-2 and TRBJ2-7; possible D gene TRBD1, 6 bases. The V end was cut by 1 base, the J end by 2 bases, with 12 bases between. This CDR3 region has 15 residues. Germline V gives CDR1 SGHAT, CDR2 FQNNGV. CDR3 DNA: TGTGCCAGCAGCTTAGTGGGGGCGGTTCCCTACGAGCAGTACTTC. Translated: CASSLVGAVPYEQYF.

CDR3 sequence reads: CASRTGIGTSGSHEQYF. The DNA of the CDR3 is TGTGCCAGCAGGACTGGTATAGGAACTAGCGGGAGCCACGAGCAGTACTTC. This chain links TRBV28 with TRBJ2-7; 11 positions agree with TRBD2. The CDR3 covers 17 residues. Trimming removed 6 bases from V and 5 bases from J; junction bases left unmatched: 15. The germline V gene encodes CDR1 MDHEN and CDR2 SYDVKM.

The chain recombines TRBV19 with TRBJ1-5; a possible D gene is TRBD1 (6 bases). The CDR3 contains 14 residues. V was trimmed by 3 bases and J by 7 bases, leaving 13 bases between them. Germline loops: CDR1 LNHDA, CDR2 SQIVND (reference sequence). The CDR3 is CASSIAPGGQPQHF. CDR3 coding DNA: TGTGCCAGTAGTATTGCCCCTGGGGGCCAGCCCCAGCATTTT.

This clone appeared a single time. The V call is TRBV11-2, the J call TRBJ2-7; TRBD1 agrees at 7 bases. The CDR3 is made up of 15 amino acids. Unmatched junction bases numbered 6, after V lost 1 base and J lost 3 bases. Germline CDR1 and CDR2: SGHAT and FQNNGV. The CDR3 DNA is TGTGCCAGCAGCTTAGCTCACAGGGGAGACTACGAGCAGTACTTC. It specifies CASSLAHRGDYEQYF.

The chain carries TRBV6-5 and TRBJ2-5; D possibly matches TRBD1 or TRBD2 (5 bases each). CDR1 is MNHEY and CDR2 is SVGAGI in the germline V gene. The length of the CDR3 is 13 residues. Deletions cut 7 bases from V and 5 bases from J, with 14 bases between. The CDR3 loop is CASTELRGETQYF. Here the CDR3 DNA reads TGTGCCAGCACCGAATTGAGGGGCGAGACCCAGTACTTC.

This chain links TRBV5-5 with TRBJ2-5, with 9 bases identical to TRBD2. The CDR3 is made up of 14 amino acids. The ends lost 1 base at V and 5 bases at J; junction bases unmatched: 3. The V gene's germline CDR1 is SGHKS and CDR2 YYEKEE (reference sequence). This CDR3 is CASSLILAGETQYF. CDR3 bases: TGTGCCAGCAGCTTGATTCTAGCGGGGGAGACCCAGTACTTC.

CDR3 loop: CASSLRQGASYEQFF. The CDR3 DNA sequence: TGTGCCAGCAGTCTAAGACAGGGGGCCTCCTATGAGCAGTTCTTC. The chain recombines TRBV28 with TRBJ2-1, with 10 positions matching TRBD1. Germline assignment: CDR1 MDHEN and CDR2 SYDVKM. The CDR3 spans 15 residues. With V trimmed by 5 bases and J by 8 bases, 9 bases remained unmatched.

CDR3 residues: CASSQPSNYGYTF. The CDR3 region has the DNA TGTGCCAGCAGCCAACCTTCTAACTATGGCTACACCTTC. The chain joins TRBV14 to TRBJ1-2, with D unclear. The CDR3 consists of 13 residues. V lost 2 bases to trimming and J lost 0 bases, with 4 bases between them. In germline, CDR1 is SGHDN, CDR2 FVKESK.

The chain is built from TRBV10-1 and TRBJ2-1; D assignment may be TRBD1 or TRBD2 (5 bases each). Germline V gene data show CDR1 as WNHNN and CDR2 as SYGVQD (reference sequence). The CDR3 consists of 15 residues. Trimming stripped 3 bases from V and 9 bases from J, with 18 bases between. The CDR3 protein is CASSESLGLGAEQFF. The CDR3 DNA follows: TGCGCCAGCAGTGAATCTCTAGGACTTGGGGCTGAGCAGTTCTTC.

This chain uses TRBV29-1 with TRBJ2-1, with TRBD2 matching 7 bases. Germline CDR1 and CDR2: SQVTM and ANQGSEA. The CDR3 is made up of 17 amino acids. V dropped 1 base and J dropped 0; count of bases not matched to a gene: 9. The CDR3 here is CSVEVEGLADSYNEQFF. The CDR3 DNA sequence: TGCAGCGTTGAAGTGGAGGGCCTAGCGGACTCCTACAATGAGCAGTTCTTC.

J is TRBJ2-1 and V is TRBV28, with 13 bases fitting TRBD2. CDR1 is MDHEN, CDR2 SYDVKM, per germline. The CDR3 covers 13 residues. Losses at the gene ends were 8 bases for V and 9 bases for J; bases not matched to a gene: 4. CDR3 in amino acids: CASGTSGTGEQFF. The DNA of the CDR3 is TGTGCCAGCGGGACTAGCGGGACCGGTGAGCAGTTCTTC.

This sequence joins TRBV6-5 and TRBJ2-7; D remains ambiguous. The CDR3 is 14 residues long. The germline CDR1 and CDR2 sequences are MNHEY and SVGAGI. Between the trimmed V and J ends, which lost 2 bases and 6 bases, there was a span of 14 bases. CDR3 nucleotides: TGTGCCAGCAGTTACGGAGCCGGGTTGGGCGAGCAGTACTTC. Its translation: CASSYGAGLGEQYF.

The chain carries TRBV4-1 and TRBJ2-7; the D is unclear. With 1 base removed from V and 5 bases from J, the gap between germline ends came to 15 bases. In germline, CDR1 is MGHRA, CDR2 YSYEKL. The CDR3 consists of 15 residues. CDR3 sequence (DNA): TGCGCCAGCAGCCAAGTAGTCTCCCCGGGCGACGAGCAGTACTTC. Translation: CASSQVVSPGDEQYF.

This chain uses TRBV28 with TRBJ2-7, with D hard to call. Trimming removed 6 bases at V and 4 bases at J, with 10 bases between. This CDR3 region has 12 residues. The germline V gene encodes CDR1 MDHEN and CDR2 SYDVKM. The CDR3, as DNA: TGTGCCAGCAGCCTGGTTGGTTACGAGCAGTACTTC. It is translated as CASSLVGYEQYF.

This chain uses TRBV27 with TRBJ2-3; D gene ambiguous. The CDR3 is 12 amino acids. Trimming pared 4 bases from V and 11 bases from J, leaving 13 bases between. Per the germline V gene, CDR1 is MNHEY and CDR2 is SMNVEV (reference sequence). The chain's CDR3 is CASSSHVVVQYF. As DNA, the CDR3 is TGTGCCAGCAGTTCTCACGTTGTCGTGCAGTATTTT.

The chain couples TRBV7-9 to TRBJ1-2, with D unclear. The V gene's germline CDR1 is SEHNR and CDR2 FQNEAQ (reference sequence). Deletions cut 5 bases from V and 1 base from J, with 17 bases between. The CDR3 runs 16 residues. This chain's CDR3 is CASSQTGDYFNYGYTF. As DNA, the CDR3 is TGTGCCAGCAGCCAAACGGGAGATTACTTTAACTATGGCTACACCTTC.

The chain recombines TRBV5-1 with TRBJ2-3; no clear D gene. V gave up 7 bases and J gave up 4 bases, with 16 bases separating them. The CDR3 totals 14 residues. Germline CDR1 SGHRS, CDR2 YFSETQ. CDR3 bases: TGCGCCAGCCAAATTGGAACTGGTCCAGATACGCAGTATTTT. This translates into CASQIGTGPDTQYF.

The chain couples TRBV6-5 to TRBJ1-2; 7 bases agree with TRBD1. This CDR3 is built from 14 residues. V shed 0 bases and J 12 bases; nucleotides not matched to a gene: 10. Germline V gives CDR1 MNHEY, CDR2 SVGAGI. The CDR3 protein is CASSYSSGGGADTF. The DNA for the CDR3 is TGTGCCAGCAGTTACTCTTCAGGGGGTGGGGCGGACACCTTC.

The J gene is TRBJ2-3, the V gene TRBV27; weak D call: TRBD2 (5 bases). The CDR3 contains 19 residues. Trimming pared 3 bases from V and 0 bases from J, leaving 22 bases between. CDR1 and CDR2 from the germline V gene are MNHEY and SMNVEV (reference sequence). The CDR3 region has the DNA TGTGCCAGCAGTTTCCAGGACCCCCAAATCGGGATCAGCACAGATACGCAGTATTTT. It specifies CASSFQDPQIGISTDTQYF.

This chain uses TRBV25-1 with TRBJ1-2; 11 bases agree with TRBD1. CDR1 is MGHDK and CDR2 is SYGVNS in the germline V gene. V shed 6 bases, J shed 6 bases, and the junction held 12 bases outside the gene matches. The CDR3 runs to 16 residues. The DNA for the CDR3 is TGTGCCAGCAGGGCCCACCAGGACAGGGGGCGGGATGGCTACACCTTC. Residues: CASRAHQDRGRDGYTF.

The chain couples TRBV28 to TRBJ1-5; weak D call: TRBD1 (5 bases). This CDR3 has 14 amino acids. Germline V gene lookup returns CDR1 MDHEN and CDR2 SYDVKM. With 7 bases removed from V and 4 bases from J, the gap between germline ends came to 14 bases. CDR3 sequence reads: CASKSGRGNQPQHF. CDR3 DNA sequence: TGTGCCAGCAAATCCGGACGGGGGAATCAGCCCCAGCATTTT.

The chain couples TRBV28 to TRBJ2-4, with TRBD2 matching over 10 bases. Trimming at V came to 5 bases and at J to 0 bases, leaving 4 bases not matched to a gene. Germline V gene data show CDR1 as MDHEN and CDR2 as SYDVKM. The CDR3 loop spans 16 amino acids. The CDR3 DNA is TGTGCCAGCAGTCCGCTAGCGGGGGTAGCCAAAAACATTCAGTACTTC. This sequence encodes CASSPLAGVAKNIQYF.

The J gene is TRBJ1-3, the V gene TRBV20-1; D uncertain. CDR1 DFQATT and CDR2 SNEGSKA come from the germline V gene (reference sequence). This CDR3 has 11 residues. Trimming shortened V by 6 bases and J by 4 bases, and 7 bases separated the two germline ends. Written as DNA, the CDR3 is TGCAGTGCCCCTACAGGAAACACCATATATTTT. It encodes CSAPTGNTIYF.

This clone was seen a single time. This chain joins TRBV7-6 and TRBJ2-1; the D is unclear. Germline V lookup: CDR1 SGHVS, CDR2 FNYEAQ. The CDR3 sequence is 16 residues long. V was shortened by 1 base and J by 0 bases, with 10 bases between the two germline ends. Here the CDR3 reads CASSLGPRPSYNEQFF. The CDR3 bases are TGTGCCAGCAGCTTAGGACCACGGCCCTCCTACAATGAGCAGTTCTTC.

The chain recombines TRBV27 with TRBJ2-7, with 7 bases identical to TRBD2. V shed 3 bases, J shed 0 bases, and the junction held 5 bases outside the gene matches. Germline V gives CDR1 MNHEY, CDR2 SMNVEV (reference sequence). This CDR3 is 15 amino acids long. CDR3 in amino acids: CASSFITSASYEQYF. As DNA, the CDR3 is TGTGCCAGCAGTTTCATCACTAGCGCCTCCTACGAGCAGTACTTC.

V and J are TRBV5-1 and TRBJ2-2; TRBD2 matches 9 bases. Germline CDR1 reads SGHRS; CDR2 reads YFSETQ. This CDR3 region has 19 residues. The V segment lost 4 bases and the J segment 7 bases; nucleotides outside the gene matches: 20. CDR3 region: CASSHDAIHISGSFGELFF. The CDR3 coding sequence is TGCGCCAGCAGCCACGACGCAATTCATATTAGCGGGAGTTTCGGGGAGCTGTTTTTT.